This is a list of T cell receptor beta chains from one sample in a study of CD8 T cells in Susac syndrome. TCRdb ran MiXCR on the immunoSEQ multiplex PCR reads and lists one entry per CDR3 protein. In the table there are some 130,000 distinct CDR3 sequences, approximately 89% of which are singletons. Sequenced input: CD8+ T cells from PBMCs. The receptors derive from a human donor with multiple sclerosis. CDR3s include the opening cysteine and the closing phenylalanine or tryptophan. The D gene is left open where the match is weak. Expanded clones are given a class, and other clones once, few, many or no size at all.

TRBV7-9	NA	NA	TRBJ2-7	CASSLEGGVYEQYF	TGTGCCAGCAGCTTGGAGGGTGGAGTATACGAGCAGTACTTC
TRBV5-8	NA	NA	TRBJ2-7	CASSPDMGQVYEQYF	TGTGCCAGCAGCCCCGACATGGGGCAGGTCTACGAGCAGTACTTC
TRBV4-3	NA	NA	TRBJ1-2	CASRGGAGYGYTF	TGCGCCAGCAGGGGGGGCGCAGGCTATGGCTACACCTTC
TRBV4-2	NA	NA	TRBJ1-4	CASSGDGPAEKLFF	TGTGCCAGCAGCGGGGACGGGCCAGCGGAAAAACTGTTTTTT
TRBV6-2/TRBV6-3	NA	NA	TRBJ2-7	CASSYADSYEQYF	TGTGCCAGCAGTTACGCGGACTCCTACGAGCAGTACTTC
TRBV29-1	NA	once	TRBJ1-1	CSVGGGLTEAFF	TGCAGCGTTGGAGGGGGGTTGACTGAAGCTTTCTTT
TRBV20-1	NA	NA	TRBJ2-7	CSARGRLFVEQYF	TGCAGTGCTAGAGGGCGACTCTTTGTCGAGCAGTACTTC
TRBV20-1	TRBD2	NA	TRBJ2-3	CSARDPLAGDPADTQYF	TGCAGTGCTAGAGATCCCCTAGCGGGAGACCCCGCAGATACGCAGTATTTT
TRBV29-1	NA	once	TRBJ2-1	CSFHRDTNNEQFF	TGCAGCTTTCACCGGGACACCAACAATGAGCAGTTCTTC
TRBV12-3/TRBV12-4	NA	few	TRBJ2-3	CASSLLLRTDTQYF	TGTGCCAGCAGCCTTTTGCTTCGCACAGATACGCAGTATTTT
TRBV7-6	NA	NA	TRBJ2-1	CASSLAADGSYSYNEQFF	TGTGCCAGCAGCTTAGCGGCGGACGGTTCCTACTCCTACAATGAGCAGTTCTTC
TRBV24-1	NA	NA	TRBJ2-3	CATSDPFLGHDTDTQYF	TGTGCCACCAGTGACCCCTTCTTAGGACACGACACAGATACGCAGTATTTT
TRBV12-3/TRBV12-4	NA	once	TRBJ1-5	CASRTIGVNQPQHF	TGTGCCAGCAGAACGATCGGGGTAAATCAGCCCCAGCATTTT
TRBV12-3/TRBV12-4	TRBD2	NA	TRBJ2-7	CASSQGLAVYEQYF	TGTGCCAGCAGCCAGGGACTAGCGGTGTACGAGCAGTACTTC
TRBV13	NA	NA	TRBJ2-7	CASSPPGGTYEQYF	TGTGCCAGCAGCCCTCCGGGGGGCACCTACGAGCAGTACTTC
TRBV28	NA	NA	TRBJ2-3	CASRDASTDTQYF	TGTGCCAGCAGGGATGCTAGCACAGATACGCAGTATTTT
TRBV18	NA	NA	TRBJ1-4	CASSPENEKLFF	TGTGCCAGCTCACCAGAGAATGAAAAACTGTTTTTT
TRBV3-1	TRBD1	NA	TRBJ2-7	CASSHETYRGSYEQYF	TGTGCCAGCAGCCACGAAACTTACAGGGGCTCCTACGAGCAGTACTTC
TRBV27	NA	NA	TRBJ1-1	CASSFPGNTEAFF	TGTGCCAGCAGTTTTCCGGGAAACACTGAAGCTTTCTTT
TRBV28	NA	NA	TRBJ2-1	CASSDSPKGYNEQFF	TGTGCCAGCAGTGACTCGCCGAAAGGCTACAATGAGCAGTTCTTC
TRBV9	NA	NA	TRBJ2-3	CASSSHPTLIHTDTQYF	TGTGCCAGCAGCTCCCACCCCACCCTTATACACACAGATACGCAGTATTTT
TRBV10-3	NA	NA	TRBJ2-7	CAISDSGLPPGEQYF	TGTGCCATCAGTGACTCGGGACTCCCTCCGGGCGAGCAGTACTTC
TRBV7-9	NA	NA	TRBJ1-2	CASTDDRDFLYYGYTF	TGTGCCAGCACGGATGACCGGGACTTCCTGTACTATGGCTACACCTTC
TRBV6-1	NA	NA	TRBJ1-2	CASSEWAGAYGYTF	TGTGCCAGCAGTGAATGGGCCGGGGCCTATGGCTACACCTTC
TRBV23-1	NA	NA	TRBJ1-1	CASSQNREGTEAFF	TGCGCCAGCAGTCAAAACAGGGAGGGAACTGAAGCTTTCTTT
TRBV25-1	NA	NA	TRBJ1-2	CASLGIGLDYTF	TGTGCCAGCCTTGGGATAGGCTTGGACTACACCTTC
TRBV18	TRBD2	NA	TRBJ2-1	CASSPSGAKYNEQFF	TGTGCCAGCTCGCCTAGCGGGGCCAAGTACAATGAGCAGTTCTTC
TRBV11-2	TRBD2	NA	TRBJ2-3	CASSFLAGVKDTQYF	TGTGCCAGCAGCTTCCTAGCGGGAGTCAAAGATACGCAGTATTTT
TRBV30	NA	NA	TRBJ2-1	CAWSSPTGIYYNEQFF	TGTGCCTGGAGTTCACCTACAGGGATCTACTACAATGAGCAGTTCTTC
TRBV28	NA	NA	TRBJ2-7	CASTSSHEQYF	TGTGCCAGCACCTCGAGTCACGAGCAGTACTTC
TRBV6-5	NA	NA	TRBJ1-3	CASSYTFGGSSGNTIYF	TGTGCCAGCAGTTATACCTTCGGGGGGTCCTCTGGAAACACCATATATTTT
TRBV6-2/TRBV6-3	NA	NA	TRBJ2-1	CASSYEAGLSYNEQFF	TGTGCCAGCAGTTACGAAGCGGGTCTCTCCTACAATGAGCAGTTCTTC
TRBV29-1	NA	NA	TRBJ1-2	CSVGSGDGYGYTF	TGCAGCGTTGGGTCCGGGGATGGCTATGGCTACACCTTC
TRBV30	NA	NA	TRBJ2-1	CAWRVETHRFSEQFF	TGTGCCTGGAGGGTCGAGACTCACCGCTTCAGTGAGCAGTTCTTC
TRBV19	NA	NA	TRBJ1-3	CASSMRRTPTGNTIYF	TGTGCCAGTAGTATGCGACGGACCCCAACTGGAAACACCATATATTTT
TRBV25-1	NA	NA	TRBJ1-1	CASSAGMNTEAFF	TGTGCCAGTTCGGCAGGCATGAACACTGAAGCTTTCTTT
TRBV3-1	NA	NA	TRBJ2-7	CASSQGTEEYF	TGTGCCAGCAGCCAAGGGACCGAGGAGTACTTC
TRBV7-9	NA	NA	TRBJ1-5	CASSLGGADQPQHF	TGTGCCAGCAGCCTAGGGGGGGCCGATCAGCCCCAGCATTTT
TRBV14	TRBD2	NA	TRBJ2-1	CASSHRTSGFYNEQFF	TGTGCCAGCAGCCACCGGACTAGCGGGTTTTACAATGAGCAGTTCTTC
TRBV29-1	NA	NA	TRBJ2-1	CSVLESSYNEQFF	TGCAGCGTTCTGGAATCCTCCTACAATGAGCAGTTCTTC
TRBV15	NA	NA	TRBJ2-1	CATSRAGTNNEQFF	TGTGCCACCAGCAGAGCGGGGACCAACAATGAGCAGTTCTTC
TRBV28	TRBD1	NA	TRBJ1-1	CASRTGQGGWRNTEAFF	TGTGCCAGCAGGACCGGACAGGGAGGATGGCGGAACACTGAAGCTTTCTTT
TRBV20-1	TRBD2	NA	TRBJ2-3	CSALRLRAGVSPDTQYF	TGCAGTGCTCTTCGATTGCGGGCGGGAGTGAGCCCAGATACGCAGTATTTT
TRBV27	NA	NA	TRBJ1-2	CASSLSRTGYGYTF	TGTGCCAGCAGTTTATCCCGGACGGGGTATGGCTACACCTTC
TRBV19	NA	NA	TRBJ1-1	CASSIDGSYTEAFF	TGTGCCAGTAGTATTGACGGGTCGTACACTGAAGCTTTCTTT
TRBV30	NA	NA	TRBJ2-1	CAWSLGFDEQFF	TGTGCCTGGAGTTTAGGGTTCGATGAGCAGTTCTTC
TRBV10-2	TRBD1	once	TRBJ1-2	CASQTGHGYTF	TGCGCCAGCCAGACAGGGCATGGCTACACCTTC
TRBV20-1	NA	NA	TRBJ2-2	CSAYPMGDGTGELFF	TGCAGTGCTTACCCTATGGGGGATGGCACCGGGGAGCTGTTTTTT
TRBV7-8	NA	few	TRBJ1-1	CASSVDLNTEAFF	TGTGCCAGCAGCGTAGATCTGAACACTGAAGCTTTCTTT
TRBV10-3	NA	NA	TRBJ1-5	CAISEVRTDSNQPQHF	TGTGCCATCAGTGAGGTGCGGACAGATAGCAATCAGCCCCAGCATTTT
TRBV10-2	TRBD2	NA	TRBJ2-7	CASSESTAGDYEQYF	TGCGCCAGCAGTGAGTCGACAGCGGGAGACTACGAGCAGTACTTC
TRBV20-1	TRBD2	NA	TRBJ2-1	CSLLGPAGDWDEQFF	TGCAGTCTTTTAGGGCCAGCGGGAGATTGGGATGAGCAGTTCTTC
TRBV20-1	NA	once	TRBJ2-4	CSARDLARAGENIQYF	TGCAGTGCTAGGGATCTAGCGCGCGCCGGGGAGAACATTCAGTACTTC
TRBV6-5	TRBD2	once	TRBJ2-1	CASSYGTSESEQFF	TGTGCCAGCAGTTACGGGACTAGCGAGAGTGAGCAGTTCTTC
TRBV11-2	TRBD1	NA	TRBJ2-2	CASSPRTGGTGELFF	TGTGCCAGCAGCCCCCGGACAGGGGGCACCGGGGAGCTGTTTTTT
TRBV7-9	NA	NA	TRBJ2-5	CASSLRVLETQYF	TGTGCCAGCAGCTTAAGAGTTTTAGAGACCCAGTACTTC
TRBV18	TRBD2	NA	TRBJ2-3	CASSPGGTSGTDTQYF	TGTGCCAGCTCACCTGGAGGGACTAGCGGAACAGATACGCAGTATTTT
TRBV18	NA	NA	TRBJ1-2	CASSPDFSGYGYTF	TGTGCCAGCTCACCAGACTTTAGTGGGTATGGCTACACCTTC
TRBV28	TRBD1	NA	TRBJ1-1	CASSGDREEAFF	TGTGCCAGCAGTGGGGACAGGGAGGAAGCTTTCTTT